This TCR beta chain comes out of a study of vaccination and CD4 T cells after COVID-19 (dated by TCRdb to between 2021 and 2023). Some background on the complete study: Convalescent patients had a positive SARS-CoV-2 result on nasal swab PCR, and of these patients, several had mild disease and one had severe disease. The convalescent cohort included six males and four females, with two Hispanic individuals, seven Caucasians, two Asians and one multiracial person. Two doses of either the Pfizer-BioNTech BNT162b2 vaccine (n=8) or the Moderna mRNA-1273 vaccine (n=2) were administered to participants. Post-COVID blood samples from convalescent patients were collected a median of roughly 100 days after diagnosis, with a range of about 35 to 161 days. Post-vaccine blood samples were collected a median of 72 days after the second vaccine dose, ranging from about 12 to 241 days. The cultures were stimulated with overlapping spike peptide pools from SARS-CoV-2 and from the common cold coronaviruses HCoV-NL63, HCoV-OC43 and HCoV-229E. Control cultures used a CEFX viral epitope pool as positive control, an HIV-1 Nef peptide pool as negative control, or no peptide. The spike-specific CD4+ TCR repertoire was compared before and after mRNA vaccination in approximately ten COVID-19 convalescent patients and several infection-naive healthy vaccine recipients.

The sample's treatment or condition label is to be understood as: roughly 10-day PBMC culture with coronavirus spike peptide pools or control peptides (ViraFEST assay). The study used the ViraFEST assay, which expanded antigen-specific T cells with peptide pools and then identified expanded clonotypes by TCR sequencing. Positive SARS-CoV-2 PCR tests in the convalescent patients dated from March to December 2020, before Alpha, Beta and Delta variants emerged in the United States. Roughly 2 million PBMCs per well were cultured in IMDM with approximately 4.9% human AB serum and 8 to 10 IU/ml IL-2, plus 10 ug/ml peptide pools. On days 3 and 7, half of the culture medium was replaced with fresh IL-2-containing medium. CD4+ T cells were isolated after roughly nine days of culture through negative selection using the EasySep CD4+ T cell isolation kit. Ficoll-Paque Plus gradient centrifugation was used to isolate PBMCs from whole blood, and the isolated PBMCs were then either used fresh or cryopreserved at -140C. Triplicate wells were generally used for each culture condition.

The germline V gene provides CDR1 MNHNS and CDR2 SASEGT. Trimming takes 10 bases from V and 3 bases from J, and the germline ends sit 19 bases apart. Including cysteine and phenylalanine, the CDR3 has 14 amino acids. The sequence is cut down to CDR3 DNA, 42 bases in frame from base 1. Library construction relied on PCR. At the Johns Hopkins FTIC core, DNA from the cultured CD4+ T cells underwent TCR sequencing with the Oncomine TCR Beta short-read assay. The QIAamp micro DNA kit was used to extract genomic DNA from the cultured CD4+ T cells. Oncomine TCR Beta libraries from cultured CD4+ T cells were pooled using unique dual indexes and sequenced on an Illumina iSeq 100. The published analysis was carried out like this. Non-productive sequences were filtered out, and CDR3s that did not start with C, did not end with F or W, or were shorter than 7 amino acids were discarded. The MANAFEST web application identified antigen-specific clonotypes by comparing peptide-stimulated wells against reference wells and other culture wells. For a clone to be called positive, the clone needed an FDR below 0.05, an odds ratio above 5, and a productive frequency above 0.1% in at least two of three replicate wells. Clonotypes that were significantly expanded in both SARS-CoV-2 spike wells and at least one common cold coronavirus spike condition were defined as cross-reactive. Similarity between CDR3 sequences was evaluated in R version 3.6.1 using Levenshtein distances (stringdist) and unrooted phylogenetic trees (ape). The raw public data were reprocessed by TCRdb itself: fastp quality trimming at Q25, MiXCR clonotype calling, in-frame beta chains only. All rows with the same CDR3 protein become a single entry with the most common DNA and genes. These V and J calls are TCRdb output, not the study's own analysis. The sample data list more than 15,000 distinct CDR3 sequences, and roughly two fifths of these were observed just once. The ten biggest clones cover approximately 13% of the sample.

The sample holds one count of this clonotype. Its binding antigen is unknown. No qualities accompany the bases; no much larger clone lies one base away. One read gives only weak evidence. Summary of the overall study and its limitations: The number of convalescent patients in the study was relatively small, and the study did not examine early timepoints following natural infection. Among the post-vaccine SARS-CoV-2-reactive clones in convalescent patients, a median approximately 86% showed up only after vaccination, which suggests vaccine-specific priming. Nearly all vaccine-specific clones in convalescent patients (304 of 307) were mono-reactive for SARS-CoV-2 spike rather than cross-reactive with common cold coronaviruses. The median number of SARS-CoV-2-reactive clonotypes rose from under 25 after infection to a few dozen after vaccination, but the change was not significant.

The chain uses TRBV6-1 and TRBJ2-7; there is no confident call for the D gene. This sequence originates from a human donor who had recovered from COVID-19. Sequenced sample: CD4+ T cells from blood, cultured in vitro. The bases read TGTGCCACAACAACCGTGGGTGGGCGCTACGAGCAGTACTTC. It translates to CATTTVGGRYEQYF.